This T cell receptor beta chain was sequenced for a study of PD-1 blockade in classical Hodgkin lymphoma. Overall study findings and caveats: There remain no defined causes for the repertoire differences, which possibly reflect disease activity or prior therapy. The study found complete responders had baseline diversity similar to newly diagnosed patients. According to reports, newly diagnosed patients had lower baseline TCR diversity than healthy donors, and relapsed/refractory patients had lower baseline TCR diversity still.

TCRdb keeps only in-frame clones here, not all; method: immunoSEQ multiplex PCR. Of around 36,000 clones listed, about 89% were seen once; the top ten hold approximately 10%. As for this clone: Antigen unknown.

With V trimmed by 2 bases and J by 1 base, 2 bases remained unmatched. This CDR3 is 16 amino acids long. Per germline, CDR1 SGHRS and CDR2 YFSETQ. Exposure to brentuximab vedotin varied, and each patient had relapsed following autologous stem cell transplantation. The origin of this receptor is a human donor with classical Hodgkin lymphoma. The sequencing here drew on peripheral blood mononuclear cells (PBMCs), taken at baseline. The chain recombines TRBV5-1 with TRBJ1-6; 8 positions match TRBD1. The CDR3 loop reads CASSLRQGSYNSPLHF. CDR3 DNA: TGCGCCAGCAGCTTAAGACAGGGGTCCTATAATTCACCCCTCCACTTT.